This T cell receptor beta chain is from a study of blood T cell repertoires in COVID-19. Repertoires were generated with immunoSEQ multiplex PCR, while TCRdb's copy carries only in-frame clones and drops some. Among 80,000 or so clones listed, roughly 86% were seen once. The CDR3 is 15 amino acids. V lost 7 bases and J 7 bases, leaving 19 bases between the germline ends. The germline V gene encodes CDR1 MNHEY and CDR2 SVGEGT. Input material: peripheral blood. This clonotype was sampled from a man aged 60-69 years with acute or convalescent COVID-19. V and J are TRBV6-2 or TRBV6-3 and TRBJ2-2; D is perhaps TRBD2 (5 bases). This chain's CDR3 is CASTPGRGTVGELFF. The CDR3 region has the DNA TGTGCCAGCACCCCAGGACGGGGTACGGTCGGGGAGCTGTTTTTT.